This record concerns one T cell receptor (beta chain) sequence. The data were obtained in a study of blood T cell repertoires in COVID-19. Looking at the study overall: Sites in the United States, Italy and Spain provided acute and convalescent COVID-19 samples. Nucleic acid was either cDNA or gDNA, and it came from T cells, B-cell-depleted T cells, or PBMCs.

The CDR3 is 11 amino acids. The V gene's germline CDR1 is SGHRS and CDR2 YFSETQ. V lost 9 bases, J lost 10 bases, and 15 bases lay in between. Per the original methods: Quantification of nucleated cells was approximated via reference gene primer amplification. The protocol was immunoSEQ multiplex PCR, while the TCRdb copy is restricted to in-frame clones and leaves out a portion. For V, J and clone size, that table is used; D and trimming come from the DNA. Here the sample spans 52,000 or so clones, around four fifths being singletons. This TCR was recovered from a man aged 45-65 years with acute or convalescent COVID-19. The material sequenced was peripheral blood. This rearrangement joins TRBV5-1 to TRBJ2-3; TRBD1 might be the D (6 bases). CDR3 in DNA: TGCGCCACCTCGGGAACAGGGCCGCAGTATTTT. Translated: CATSGTGPQYF. Combining the CDR3 with reference TRBV5-1 and TRBJ2-3 gives the whole variable domain KAGVTQTPRYLIKTRGQQVTLSCSPISGHRSVSWYQQTPGQGLQFLFEYFSETQRNKGNFPGRFSGRQFSNSRSEMNVSTLELGDSALYLCATSGTGPQYFGPGTRLTVL.